This T cell receptor beta chain was captured by sequencing in a study of blood T cells in healthy people across ages. Study-wide results and caveats: The CMV status of each donor remained undetermined, and this could have confounded shifts in expanded clonotypes. With age, beta diversity per million T cells declined roughly linearly, significantly by 30 to 40. It was held that the diversity estimates obtained from one million T cells were underestimates.

CDR1 and CDR2 (germline): SGHKS, YYEKEE (reference sequence). This CDR3 is built from 13 residues. Trimming cost V 1 base and J 8 bases, with 12 bases left between them. The second PCR ran about 6 to 11 cycles with a sample-barcoded 5' primer and J-beta primers. Each cDNA molecule received a tag from a template-switch adaptor that had 12 random nucleotides. TCRdb recomputed calls from the 5' RACE reads with MiXCR, one row per CDR3 protein. The repertoire holds approximately 2,000,000 distinct CDR3 sequences, with about 39% as singletons. Remarks on this clonotype: Antigen specificity is unknown.

The chain combines TRBV5-5 with TRBJ1-2; no firm D call. Sequencing input: blood. This clonotype originated in a human donor in good health. CDR3 amino acids: CASSLTRQVGYTF. The CDR3 DNA sequence: TGTGCCAGCAGCTTGACCAGGCAGGTGGGCTACACCTTC.